This is a list of T cell receptor beta chains from one sample in a study of OX40 agonist ivuxolimab in advanced cancers. TCRdb's table, derived via immunoSEQ multiplex PCR, lists solely in-frame clones and lacks some. The data hold about 32,000 clones, with roughly 80% observed a single time. The material sequenced was CD4+ or CD8+ T cells sorted from blood, taken in a trial of the OX40 agonist ivuxolimab. These receptor sequences come from an adult with an advanced solid tumor such as melanoma, head and neck, liver or kidney cancer. The CDR3 runs from the conserved cysteine through the conserved F or W. The order of the fields is J gene, CDR3 length, D gene, V gene, clone size, CDR3 protein, CDR3 DNA. The D gene is left open where the match is weak. Clone size is not always given. Where it is, it says once, few, many or a class for expanded clones.

J gene: TRBJ1-1; CDR3 length: 13; D gene: -; V gene: TRBV5-1; clone size: -; CDR3 protein: CASSLATGTEAFF; CDR3 DNA: TGCGCCAGCAGCTTGGCAACAGGGACTGAAGCTTTCTTT
J gene: TRBJ2-2; CDR3 length: 13; D gene: -; V gene: TRBV14; clone size: -; CDR3 protein: CASSLPGSGELFF; CDR3 DNA: TGTGCCAGCAGCCTTCCCGGTTCCGGGGAGCTGTTTTTT
J gene: TRBJ2-3; CDR3 length: 16; D gene: TRBD1; V gene: TRBV6-5; clone size: -; CDR3 protein: CASSYSTGGRTDTQYF; CDR3 DNA: TGTGCCAGCAGTTACTCAACAGGGGGCCGGACAGATACGCAGTATTTT
J gene: TRBJ1-1; CDR3 length: 12; D gene: -; V gene: TRBV5-6; clone size: -; CDR3 protein: CASSLGQEEAFF; CDR3 DNA: TGTGCCAGCAGCCTCGGGCAGGAAGAAGCTTTCTTT
J gene: TRBJ1-4; CDR3 length: 15; D gene: -; V gene: TRBV15; clone size: -; CDR3 protein: CATSRVYREGEKLFF; CDR3 DNA: TGTGCCACCAGCAGAGTTTACAGGGAGGGGGAAAAACTGTTTTTT
J gene: TRBJ1-5; CDR3 length: 15; D gene: -; V gene: TRBV28; clone size: -; CDR3 protein: CASSLWRGSNQPQHF; CDR3 DNA: TGTGCCAGCAGTTTGTGGCGCGGCAGCAATCAGCCCCAGCATTTT
J gene: TRBJ1-1; CDR3 length: 14; D gene: -; V gene: TRBV6-1; clone size: -; CDR3 protein: CASGPHPGGTEAFF; CDR3 DNA: TGTGCCAGCGGCCCACATCCGGGGGGCACTGAAGCTTTCTTT
J gene: TRBJ2-1; CDR3 length: 12; D gene: -; V gene: TRBV5-4; clone size: -; CDR3 protein: CASSPTSAEQFF; CDR3 DNA: TGTGCCAGCAGCCCTACTAGTGCTGAGCAGTTCTTC
J gene: TRBJ1-1; CDR3 length: 13; D gene: -; V gene: TRBV7-9; clone size: -; CDR3 protein: CATWGGRNTEAFF; CDR3 DNA: TGTGCCACGTGGGGGGGCAGGAACACTGAAGCTTTCTTT
J gene: TRBJ1-2; CDR3 length: 17; D gene: TRBD1; V gene: TRBV28; clone size: -; CDR3 protein: CASSSKNQGALPYGYTF; CDR3 DNA: TGTGCCAGCAGTTCTAAGAACCAGGGGGCGCTTCCCTATGGCTACACCTTC
J gene: TRBJ2-2; CDR3 length: 15; D gene: -; V gene: TRBV5-4; clone size: -; CDR3 protein: CASSLAGANTGELFF; CDR3 DNA: TGTGCCAGCAGCTTGGCGGGGGCAAACACCGGGGAGCTGTTTTTT
J gene: TRBJ2-5; CDR3 length: 11; D gene: -; V gene: TRBV7-9; clone size: -; CDR3 protein: CASSFLETQYF; CDR3 DNA: TGTGCCAGCAGCTTTCTGGAGACCCAGTACTTC
J gene: TRBJ2-7; CDR3 length: 12; D gene: -; V gene: TRBV2; clone size: -; CDR3 protein: CASSEGEYEQYF; CDR3 DNA: TGTGCCAGCAGTGAAGGGGAATACGAGCAGTACTTC
J gene: TRBJ1-4; CDR3 length: 13; D gene: -; V gene: TRBV19; clone size: -; CDR3 protein: CASTPGLEEKLFF; CDR3 DNA: TGTGCCAGTACCCCCGGGCTAGAAGAAAAACTGTTTTTT
J gene: TRBJ2-3; CDR3 length: 16; D gene: TRBD2; V gene: TRBV5-6; clone size: -; CDR3 protein: CASSSSSGWGTDTQYF; CDR3 DNA: TGTGCCAGCAGCTCCTCTAGCGGGTGGGGCACAGATACGCAGTATTTT
J gene: TRBJ2-6; CDR3 length: 15; D gene: -; V gene: TRBV2; clone size: -; CDR3 protein: CASIRQPSGANVLTF; CDR3 DNA: TGTGCCAGCATCCGACAGCCCTCTGGGGCCAACGTCCTGACTTTC
J gene: TRBJ2-5; CDR3 length: 17; D gene: TRBD2; V gene: TRBV5-1; clone size: once; CDR3 protein: CASSLAWGLAGEETQYF; CDR3 DNA: TGCGCCAGCAGCTTGGCTTGGGGACTAGCGGGGGAAGAGACCCAGTACTTC
J gene: TRBJ1-1; CDR3 length: 13; D gene: -; V gene: TRBV6-5; clone size: -; CDR3 protein: CASSYGAGTEAFF; CDR3 DNA: TGTGCCAGCAGTTACGGCGCGGGAACTGAAGCTTTCTTT
J gene: TRBJ2-2; CDR3 length: 14; D gene: TRBD2; V gene: TRBV7-7; clone size: -; CDR3 protein: CAVLSGRDTGELFF; CDR3 DNA: TGTGCCGTCCTTAGCGGGAGGGACACCGGGGAGCTGTTTTTT
J gene: TRBJ1-5; CDR3 length: 15; D gene: -; V gene: TRBV15; clone size: -; CDR3 protein: CATSSHRSVNQPQHF; CDR3 DNA: TGTGCCACCAGCAGCCACAGGTCGGTGAATCAGCCCCAGCATTTT
J gene: TRBJ1-1; CDR3 length: 13; D gene: -; V gene: TRBV7-9; clone size: -; CDR3 protein: CASSLGWASEAFF; CDR3 DNA: TGTGCCAGCAGCTTAGGGTGGGCGTCGGAAGCTTTCTTT
J gene: TRBJ2-7; CDR3 length: 13; D gene: -; V gene: TRBV6-6; clone size: once; CDR3 protein: CASSYFYNYEQYF; CDR3 DNA: TGTGCCAGCAGTTACTTTTACAACTACGAGCAGTACTTC
J gene: TRBJ1-2; CDR3 length: 13; D gene: -; V gene: TRBV4-1; clone size: -; CDR3 protein: CASSQDNRDGYTF; CDR3 DNA: TGCGCCAGCAGCCAAGATAACAGGGACGGCTACACCTTC
J gene: TRBJ2-7; CDR3 length: 15; D gene: TRBD2; V gene: TRBV15; clone size: -; CDR3 protein: CATSRLRGGPYEQYF; CDR3 DNA: TGTGCCACCAGCAGATTGCGGGGAGGGCCCTACGAGCAGTACTTC
J gene: TRBJ2-7; CDR3 length: 16; D gene: -; V gene: TRBV27; clone size: -; CDR3 protein: CASSPGGPLRRYEQYF; CDR3 DNA: TGTGCCAGCAGTCCAGGGGGGCCTTTGCGCCGCTACGAGCAGTACTTC
J gene: TRBJ2-1; CDR3 length: 15; D gene: -; V gene: TRBV7-9; clone size: -; CDR3 protein: CASSFDGDSYNEQFF; CDR3 DNA: TGTGCCAGCAGCTTTGATGGCGACTCCTACAATGAGCAGTTCTTC
J gene: TRBJ1-1; CDR3 length: 16; D gene: -; V gene: TRBV9; clone size: -; CDR3 protein: CASSVVLKWVNTEAFF; CDR3 DNA: TGTGCCAGCAGCGTAGTTCTGAAATGGGTGAACACTGAAGCTTTCTTT
J gene: TRBJ2-5; CDR3 length: 13; D gene: -; V gene: TRBV11-2; clone size: -; CDR3 protein: CASSLGLGETQYF; CDR3 DNA: TGTGCCAGCAGCCTAGGTCTTGGGGAGACCCAGTACTTC
J gene: TRBJ2-3; CDR3 length: 14; D gene: -; V gene: TRBV7-9; clone size: -; CDR3 protein: CASSDGASTDTQYF; CDR3 DNA: TGTGCCAGCAGCGACGGCGCAAGCACAGATACGCAGTATTTT
J gene: TRBJ2-7; CDR3 length: 15; D gene: TRBD1; V gene: TRBV7-9; clone size: medium-sized; CDR3 protein: CASSSMTGGLTEQYF; CDR3 DNA: TGTGCCAGCAGCTCAATGACAGGGGGCTTGACCGAGCAGTACTTC
J gene: TRBJ2-7; CDR3 length: 14; D gene: TRBD1; V gene: TRBV5-1; clone size: -; CDR3 protein: CASSWSDRVGEQYF; CDR3 DNA: TGCGCCAGCAGTTGGTCGGACAGGGTGGGGGAGCAGTACTTC
J gene: TRBJ1-2; CDR3 length: 16; D gene: -; V gene: TRBV7-2; clone size: -; CDR3 protein: CASSLGLGDLSYGYTF; CDR3 DNA: TGTGCCAGCAGCTTAGGTCTAGGGGACCTTAGCTATGGCTACACCTTC